A selection of T cell receptor beta chains follows, all from one sample in a study of CD8 T cells in Susac syndrome. TCRdb fed the immunoSEQ multiplex PCR reads into MiXCR, producing one record per CDR3 protein. The sample holds about 400,000 distinct CDR3 sequences; 85% are singletons and the top ten take about 0.1%. The specimen sequenced was CD8+ T cells from PBMCs. Receptors originate from a human donor with multiple sclerosis. Each CDR3 is given with its conserved first and last residue. Each record gives: D gene, clone size, J gene, V gene, CDR3 DNA, CDR3 protein. A D gene is named only where the DNA matches it firmly. Some rows mark clone size as missing; the rest say once, few, many or name a class of expanded clone.

>.|.|TRBJ1-2|TRBV27
TGTGCCAGCAGTTTATCGCAACAGGGACCTAACTATGGCTACACCTTC
CASSLSQQGPNYGYTF
>.|.|TRBJ1-5|TRBV9
TGTGCCAGCAGCACCGGGGTAGGGAATCAGCCCCAGCATTTT
CASSTGVGNQPQHF
>.|.|TRBJ1-2|TRBV6-1
TGTGCCAGCAGTGAGGGGGCAGTCTATGGCTACACCTTC
CASSEGAVYGYTF
>.|.|TRBJ2-3|TRBV11-2
TGTGCCAGCAGCTTAGGTGTCACGCTTACAGATACGCAGTATTTT
CASSLGVTLTDTQYF
>.|.|TRBJ2-1|TRBV4-1
TGCGCCAGCAGCCAAGGAGAGTACAATGAGCAGTTCTTC
CASSQGEYNEQFF
>.|.|TRBJ2-1|TRBV24-1
TGTGCCACCAGTGACGCAGGTGAGATCAAAAATGAGCAGTTCTTC
CATSDAGEIKNEQFF
>TRBD1|.|TRBJ1-3|TRBV27
TGTGCCAGCAGTCCAGACGACAGGGAAGCTGGAAACACCATATATTTT
CASSPDDREAGNTIYF
>.|.|TRBJ2-1|TRBV19
TGTGCCAGTAGTAAGAGCTCTTACAATGAGCAGTTCTTC
CASSKSSYNEQFF
>TRBD2|.|TRBJ2-1|TRBV27
TGTGCCAGCAGTTTAGGTCCCCTAGCGGGTCGCTACAATGAGCAGTTCTTC
CASSLGPLAGRYNEQFF
>.|once|TRBJ2-1|TRBV9
TGTGCCAGCACCATCTCCCGGGACACCGGAATCAATGAGCAGTTCTTC
CASTISRDTGINEQFF
>.|.|TRBJ2-3|TRBV19
TGTGCCAGTAGTATAACGGCCACAGATACGCAGTATTTT
CASSITATDTQYF
>.|.|TRBJ1-2|TRBV19
TGTGCCGGCCACGGGGGACCCATCTATGGCTACACCTTC
CAGHGGPIYGYTF
>TRBD1|.|TRBJ1-4|TRBV4-1
TGCGCCAGCAGCCAAGCTCGGACAGGGTGGGGAGAAAAACTGTTTTTT
CASSQARTGWGEKLFF
>TRBD1|few|TRBJ2-7|TRBV5-6
TGTGCCAGCAGCTCCCGACCGGGACAGGGGGCGATATACGAGCAGTACTTC
CASSSRPGQGAIYEQYF
>.|.|TRBJ1-1|TRBV7-8
TGTGCCAGCAGCTTAATCGGGGGTCGGGGCACTGAAGCTTTCTTT
CASSLIGGRGTEAFF
>TRBD1|few|TRBJ2-7|TRBV6-1
TGTGCCAGCAGGGACAGGGAAGACGAGCAGTACTTC
CASRDREDEQYF
>.|.|TRBJ1-2|TRBV29-1
TGCAGCGTGACGTGGACAGACAACTATGGCTACACCTTC
CSVTWTDNYGYTF
>.|.|TRBJ2-3|TRBV7-9
TGTGCCAGCAGCTTTGGGGCAGTCACAGATACGCAGTATTTT
CASSFGAVTDTQYF
>.|.|TRBJ2-7|TRBV3-1
TGTGCCAGCAGCCAAGACGGCCCAGGGGCCTTCTTCTACGAGCAGTACTTC
CASSQDGPGAFFYEQYF
>.|once|TRBJ1-5|TRBV4-1
TGCGCCAGCAGCCAAGAATGGGCAGGTGAACAGCCCCAGCATTTT
CASSQEWAGEQPQHF
>.|.|TRBJ2-7|TRBV11-2
TGTGCCAGCAGCCAAGGGGCGTCCCTCAACTACGAGCAGTACTTC
CASSQGASLNYEQYF
>TRBD1|.|TRBJ2-1|TRBV10-2
TGCGCCAGCACCAGCGACAGGGCTTACAATGAGCAGTTCTTC
CASTSDRAYNEQFF
>TRBD2|.|TRBJ2-7|TRBV19
TGTGCCAGTAGTACCGGACTAGCGGGTTTCTACGAGCAGTACTTC
CASSTGLAGFYEQYF
>.|.|TRBJ2-3|TRBV9
TGTGCCAGCAGCGTAGTAGACGGGATGATGCATACGCAGTATTTT
CASSVVDGMMHTQYF
>TRBD1|few|TRBJ2-7|TRBV29-1
TGCAGCGTTAGGACAGGGCAGGGCTACGAGCAGTACTTC
CSVRTGQGYEQYF
>.|.|TRBJ1-1|TRBV27
TGTGCCAGCAGTTTATCGGGGCAGACACCGAACACTGAAGCTTTCTTT
CASSLSGQTPNTEAFF